These T cell receptor beta chains were read from a single sample in a study of cytomegalovirus exposure and HLA in healthy donors. Clones were sequenced by immunoSEQ multiplex PCR, and TCRdb holds only the in-frame ones, with some missing. Of some 180,000 clones in the sample, around 83% were seen once. The sequenced sample was PBMCs. The receptors derive from a man aged 35 to 55 in good health and CMV-seropositive. Both conserved end residues are part of each CDR3. The D gene is left open where the match is weak.

-	TRBV29-1	TRBJ2-5	CSVAGVQETQYF
TRBD2	TRBV18	TRBJ2-7	CASSPLAGTTYEQYF
TRBD2	TRBV19	TRBJ2-7	CASSIVAGDSYEQYF
-	TRBV5-4	TRBJ2-3	CASSLDSSTDTQYF
-	TRBV7-9	TRBJ1-2	CASSIDGTNYGYTF
TRBD2	TRBV9	TRBJ2-7	CASSLKTSAYYEQYF
TRBD2	TRBV19	TRBJ2-1	CASTKRESYNEQFF
TRBD1	TRBV5-1	TRBJ2-1	CASSLVGTGYNEQFF
-	TRBV28	TRBJ2-7	CASSRGGAYEQYF
-	TRBV7-9	TRBJ1-6	CASSLDSPGSPLHF
-	TRBV2	TRBJ1-5	CASSATRFAQPQHF
-	TRBV5-1	TRBJ2-7	CASSLDPPGSAPYEQYF
TRBD2	TRBV29-1	TRBJ2-1	CSDRLAGGSGNEQFF
TRBD1	TRBV28	TRBJ1-1	CASSLTGQVGTEAFF
-	TRBV28	TRBJ1-5	CASSEGGESNQPQHF
TRBD2	TRBV14	TRBJ2-5	CASSQPGLARETQYF
-	TRBV7-9	TRBJ2-5	CASSRGGQETQYF
TRBD2	TRBV6-1	TRBJ2-7	CASRRLAGVYEQYF
-	TRBV29-1	TRBJ2-3	CSAGPGADTQYF
TRBD2	TRBV9	TRBJ2-3	CASSAAGGRADTQYF
-	TRBV11-2	TRBJ1-3	CASSLTQISGNTIYF
TRBD2	TRBV6-1	TRBJ2-2	CASSPGLAFPGELFF
TRBD1	TRBV28	TRBJ2-1	CASSPQRTGEQFF